This T cell receptor (beta chain) was profiled in a study of cytomegalovirus exposure and HLA in healthy donors. Remarks on this clone: Its cognate antigen is unknown.

Vbeta (60) and Jbeta (13) primers were used in the PCR. TCRdb's copy holds only in-frame clones and misses some; the assay was immunoSEQ multiplex PCR. The table lists under 150,000 clones, 73% of them singletons. Findings of the study overall: Later analysis identified around 15,000 TCR beta sequences associated with HLA alleles, using a false discovery rate threshold of 0.05. Within an earlier analysis, most TCR beta V segments proved productive either about 90% or about 30% of the time.

V trimming: 8 bases; J trimming: 7 bases; junction bases outside the gene matches: 4. The V gene's germline CDR1 is SNHLY and CDR2 FYNNEI. This CDR3 is 12 amino acids long. The chain joins TRBV2 to TRBJ2-1; TRBD2 matches at 8 bases. The clonotype was recovered from a human donor in good health. Material: PBMCs. The CDR3 region is CASAGGTNEQFF. The CDR3 DNA sequence: TGTGCCAGCGCGGGAGGAACGAATGAGCAGTTCTTC.